The rows below give T cell receptor beta chains drawn from one sample of a study of regulatory T cells in long-lasting Graves disease. TCRdb re-derived calls from the multiplex PCR reads in MiXCR, one entry per CDR3 protein. The sample holds some 430,000 distinct CDR3 sequences; roughly 21% are singletons and the top ten take 6.5% to 9%. The sequencing here drew on peripheral blood mononuclear cells (PBMCs), taken when the disease was refractory, from a patient treated with antithyroid drugs. These receptor sequences come from a female donor with Graves disease. Each CDR3 is given with its conserved first and last residue. The D gene is left open where the match is weak. Clone sizes are given selectively: once, few, many, or a class where the clone is expanded.

>many|TRBJ1-1|.|TRBV6-5
CASSYSQGNTEAFF
TGTGCCAGCAGTTACTCACAGGGAAACACTGAAGCTTTCTTT
>many|TRBJ1-1|.|TRBV2
CASSFHITEAFF
TGTGCCAGCAGTTTCCACATCACTGAAGCTTTCTTT
>once|TRBJ1-5|.|TRBV27
CASRSEGTGSNQPQHF
TGTGCCAGCAGGTCAGAGGGCACGGGTAGCAATCAGCCCCAGCATTTT
>many|TRBJ1-2|.|TRBV14
CASDGYTF
TGTGCCAGCGATGGCTACACCTTC
>few|TRBJ1-6|.|TRBV20-1
CSASLARQGTDSPLHF
TGCAGTGCTAGTTTGGCTCGCCAGGGTACGGACTCACCCCTCCACTTT
>many|TRBJ2-7|.|TRBV28
CATHAGSPIYEQYF
TGTGCCACTCACGCCGGGTCACCTATCTACGAGCAGTACTTC
>few|TRBJ2-2|.|TRBV6-1
CASSKPETGELFF
TGTGCCAGCAGTAAACCGGAGACCGGGGAGCTGTTTTTT
>few|TRBJ1-6|.|TRBV7-2
CASSLAVSPLHF
TGTGCCAGCAGCTTAGCGGTTTCACCCCTCCACTTT
>.|TRBJ1-1|TRBD1|TRBV18
CASSPGQGASDTEAFF
TGTGCCAGCTCACCCGGGCAGGGGGCATCGGACACTGAAGCTTTCTTT
>many|TRBJ1-1|.|TRBV4-2
CASSQELNTEAFF
TGTGCCAGCAGCCAAGAGCTGAACACTGAAGCTTTCTTT
>.|TRBJ2-3|.|TRBV6-1
CASSELAYTDTQYF
TGTGCCAGCAGTGAACTGGCATACACAGATACGCAGTATTTT
>.|TRBJ1-2|.|TRBV29-1
CSVDPEVVYGYTF
TGCAGCGTTGATCCTGAGGTTGTCTATGGCTACACCTTC
>.|TRBJ2-3|.|TRBV5-1
CASSRTESTDTQYF
TGCGCCAGCAGCCGGACCGAGAGCACAGATACGCAGTATTTT
>many|TRBJ2-1|TRBD1|TRBV2
CASSGTGGVDNEQFF
TGTGCCAGCAGTGGAACAGGGGGCGTCGACAATGAGCAGTTCTTC
>few|TRBJ2-7|TRBD1|TRBV13
CASSSSGTGSVEQYF
TGTGCCAGCAGCTCCTCCGGGACAGGGTCTGTCGAGCAGTACTTC
>few|TRBJ2-3|.|TRBV12-3/TRBV12-4
CASSTWGSGYTDTQYF
TGTGCCAGCAGTACCTGGGGGAGCGGCTACACAGATACGCAGTATTTT
>many|TRBJ1-2|TRBD1|TRBV29-1
CTTSSTGANYGYTF
TGCACCACGTCTTCGACAGGGGCTAACTATGGCTACACCTTC
>many|TRBJ1-2|TRBD1|TRBV12-3/TRBV12-4
CASSPHRGGGYTF
TGTGCCAGCAGTCCCCACAGGGGTGGTGGCTACACCTTC
>.|TRBJ1-1|TRBD1|TRBV19
CASNPGGRTEAFF
TGTGCCAGTAACCCAGGGGGGAGGACTGAAGCTTTCTTT
>few|TRBJ2-7|.|TRBV19
CASSPSGTTREQYF
TGTGCCAGTAGTCCTTCCGGGACCACGAGGGAGCAGTACTTC
>few|TRBJ1-1|.|TRBV7-9
CASSLKTVNTEAFF
TGTGCCAGCAGCTTGAAAACAGTGAACACTGAAGCTTTCTTT
>few|TRBJ1-6|.|TRBV4-3
CASSQDGTGSPLHF
TGCGCCAGCAGCCAAGATGGGACTGGGTCACCCCTCCACTTT
>.|TRBJ2-3|TRBD2|TRBV10-3
CAISDRTSGKSDTQYF
TGTGCCATCAGTGACCGGACTAGCGGGAAGTCGGATACGCAGTATTTT
>few|TRBJ2-7|TRBD2|TRBV28
CASSLPSELAGGPSPINYEQYF
TGTGCCAGCAGCCTCCCCTCCGAACTAGCGGGAGGGCCCAGTCCAATAAACTACGAGCAGTACTTC
>.|TRBJ1-1|TRBD1|TRBV7-9
CASSLWDRAINTEAFF
TGTGCCAGCAGCCTCTGGGACAGAGCAATAAACACTGAAGCTTTCTTT
>.|TRBJ1-1|.|TRBV28
CASGWTELMNTEAFF
TGTGCCAGCGGGTGGACAGAGCTTATGAACACTGAAGCTTTCTTT
>.|TRBJ2-7|.|TRBV5-6
CASSLSLASAGYEQYF
TGTGCCAGCAGCTTGAGTCTGGCTAGCGCTGGCTACGAGCAGTACTTC
>few|TRBJ2-7|TRBD1|TRBV6-1
CATDIRDSLYEQYF
TGTGCCACCGATATCCGGGACAGCCTCTACGAGCAGTACTTC
>.|TRBJ2-7|.|TRBV29-1
CSVPGSTSYEQYF
TGCAGCGTACCCGGGTCCACCTCCTACGAGCAGTACTTC
>many|TRBJ2-5|.|TRBV13
CASSLVGYPQETQYF
TGTGCCAGCAGCTTAGTTGGGTACCCCCAAGAGACCCAGTACTTC
>many|TRBJ1-4|.|TRBV30
CAWSTTREKLFF
TGTGCCTGGAGTACCACTCGGGAAAAACTGTTTTTT
>many|TRBJ2-5|TRBD1|TRBV12-5
CASGLVGGTEETQYF
TGTGCTAGTGGTTTGGTAGGTGGGACAGAAGAGACCCAGTACTTC
>.|TRBJ1-3|.|TRBV7-2
CASSSLGSSGNTIYF
TGTGCCAGCAGCAGCCTGGGAAGCTCTGGAAACACCATATATTTT
>many|TRBJ2-2|.|TRBV6-2/TRBV6-3
CASSYGQGNTGELFF
TGTGCCAGCAGTTACGGCCAGGGGAACACCGGGGAGCTGTTTTTT
>many|TRBJ1-1|.|TRBV28
CASSLGRAGQTF
.
>few|TRBJ2-7|.|TRBV20-1
CSARDRGLSYEQYF
TGCAGTGCTAGAGACAGGGGCCTCTCCTACGAGCAGTACTTC
>.|TRBJ2-2|TRBD2|TRBV12-3/TRBV12-4
CASSFSPGLAGGNTGELSF
TGTGCCAGCAGTTTTTCCCCGGGACTAGCGGGAGGAAACACCGGGGAGCTGTCTTTT
>many|TRBJ2-7|.|TRBV5-1
CASSWGQRGLYEQYF
TGCGCCAGCAGCTGGGGACAGCGGGGGCTCTACGAGCAGTACTTC
>many|TRBJ2-5|TRBD1|TRBV11-2
CASRRPGTGEETQYF
TGTGCCAGCAGACGTCCCGGGACAGGGGAAGAGACCCAGTACTTC
>few|TRBJ1-2|.|TRBV7-2
CASSLDPDRASTF
TGTGCCAGCAGCTTAGACCCGGACAGAGCCAGCACCTTC
>.|TRBJ1-4|TRBD1|TRBV6-6
CASSYSRGQGASHNEKLFF
TGTGCCAGCAGTTACTCGAGAGGACAGGGGGCGAGCCATAATGAAAAACTGTTTTTT
>few|TRBJ2-5|.|TRBV29-1
CSVEYVHDQETQYF
TGCAGCGTTGAATATGTCCACGACCAGGAGACCCAGTACTTC
>few|TRBJ2-7|.|TRBV20-1
CSASPGTFYEQYF
TGCAGTGCTAGCCCCGGGACATTCTACGAGCAGTACTTC
>.|TRBJ2-2|TRBD2|TRBV7-2
CASRGLAGRTGELFF
TGTGCCAGCAGGGGACTAGCGGGACGCACCGGGGAGCTGTTTTTT
>many|TRBJ1-1|.|TRBV19
CASSIGPGPNTEAFF
TGTGCCAGTAGTATCGGTCCAGGCCCGAACACTGAAGCTTTCTTT
>.|TRBJ2-1|TRBD2|TRBV6-1
CASSEDSGGADEQFF
TGTGCCAGCAGTGAAGATAGCGGGGGGGCAGATGAGCAGTTCTTC
>few|TRBJ1-1|.|TRBV20-1
CSARTTGPNTEAFF
TGCAGTGCTAGAACCACGGGCCCGAACACTGAAGCTTTCTTT
>.|TRBJ1-2|.|TRBV4-1
CASSQEARVTYGYTF
TGCGCCAGCAGCCAAGAGGCAAGAGTTACCTATGGCTACACCTTC
>few|TRBJ2-3|.|TRBV20-1
CSARDPLEPTDTQYF
TGCAGTGCTAGAGACCCTTTGGAGCCCACAGATACGCAGTATTTT
>.|TRBJ1-3|.|TRBV27
CASSLNLPGNTIYF
TGTGCCAGCAGTTTAAACTTACCCGGAAACACCATATATTTT
>many|TRBJ1-4|TRBD1|TRBV28
CASSLLGDRAFGEKLFF
TGTGCCAGCAGTTTATTGGGGGACAGGGCATTTGGTGAAAAACTGTTTTTT
>.|TRBJ2-5|TRBD2|TRBV20-1
CSAGSGGTSWKTQYF
TGCAGTGCTGGGTCGGGGGGGACGAGTTGGAAGACCCAGTACTTC
>.|TRBJ1-6|.|TRBV6-2/TRBV6-3
CASSYSGNNSPLHF
TGTGCCAGCAGTTACTCGGGGAATAATTCACCCCTCCACTTT
>.|TRBJ2-1|TRBD2|TRBV29-1
CSVVLAGAHEQFF
TGCAGCGTTGTACTAGCGGGAGCTCATGAGCAGTTCTTC
>.|TRBJ1-6|.|TRBV19
CASSIDGRDSPLHF
TGTGCCAGTAGTATAGATGGAAGGGATTCACCCCTCCACTTT